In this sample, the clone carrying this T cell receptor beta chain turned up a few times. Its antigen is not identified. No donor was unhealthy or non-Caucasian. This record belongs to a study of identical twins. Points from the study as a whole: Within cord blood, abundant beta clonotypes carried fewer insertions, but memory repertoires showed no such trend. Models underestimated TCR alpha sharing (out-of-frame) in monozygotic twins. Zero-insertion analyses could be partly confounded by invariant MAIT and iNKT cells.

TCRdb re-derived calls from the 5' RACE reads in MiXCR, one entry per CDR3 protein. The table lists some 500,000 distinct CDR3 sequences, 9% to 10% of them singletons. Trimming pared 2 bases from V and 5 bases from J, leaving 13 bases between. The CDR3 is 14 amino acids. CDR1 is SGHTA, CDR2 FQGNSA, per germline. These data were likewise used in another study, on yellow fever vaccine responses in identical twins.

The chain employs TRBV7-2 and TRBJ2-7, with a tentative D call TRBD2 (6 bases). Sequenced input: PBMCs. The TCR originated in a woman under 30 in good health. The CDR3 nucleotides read TGTGCCAGCAGCTTACAGGGACTCTCGCACGAGCAGTACTTC. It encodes CASSLQGLSHEQYF.